One TCR beta chain is described in this entry. This clone has a handful of counts. What antigen it recognizes has not been identified. Base qualities are missing; no much larger clone stands one base away. The data derive from a study of T cell responses to AZD1222 COVID-19 vaccine (dated by TCRdb to about 2021). Looking at the study overall: AZD1222 recipients with second doses at about 4 weeks or about 12 weeks were pooled, because spike-specific TCR depth and breadth did not differ between schedules. A total of about 230 trial participants underwent TCR sequencing, of whom about 210 received two doses of AZD1222 and 26 received two doses of the MenACWY control vaccine. Trial participants were enrolled by age into 18-55, 56-69 and 70-plus year subgroups, with approximately 150, 28 and 58 TCR-sequenced participants respectively.

The CDR3 regions of human TCRbeta chains were analyzed by immunosequencing. The study's own analysis went as follows. Repertoire TCRs were checked for matches against a reference library of SARS-CoV-2-specific TCRs that had been generated using the MIRA antigen-specificity platform. Breadth was defined as the fraction of unique TCRs that were SARS-CoV-2-associated, and depth was defined as the fraction of total T cells that were SARS-CoV-2-associated. Using the MIRA data, each spike-specific TCR was mapped to the spike region that the TCR reacts to and placed in a CD4 or CD8 class. Log10-transformed breadth and depth values were compared by one-way ANOVA with Sidak's multiple comparisons tests. TCRdb re-hosts the immuneACCESS table, in-frame sequences only. Its copies lack some clones; in the studies checked, an unresolved V gene accounts for under half of them, and the cause for the rest is not known. V, J and clone size reflect that table, while D and trimming were determined from the DNA. This sample has about 120,000 clones in its table, and about 92% of those were observed once. The ten most abundant clones make up roughly 13% of the sample.

The time point label corresponds to: baseline before first vaccination. Vaccinee samples came from UK trials COV001 and COV002, including a single-blind randomized controlled phase 2/3 trial of AZD1222 (ChAdOx1 nCoV-19) in healthy adults. For TCRbeta chain sequencing, PBMC samples were collected from trial participants at day 0 and at day 28 after the second dose. Measured from the cysteine to the phenylalanine, the CDR3 is 16 residues long. Of the read, only the CDR3 DNA is kept; its 48 bases are in frame from base 1. The germline V gene (reference sequence) provides CDR1 WNHNN and CDR2 SYGVQD. V is trimmed back by 5 bases and J by 5 bases, and the junction contains 7 bases that no gene match accounts for. What the study reported, not specific to this receptor: Spike-specific TCR breadth and depth rose significantly after two AZD1222 doses compared with day 0 and with MenACWY recipients. Conclusions about previously exposed vaccinees are limited because only six or seven AZD1222 recipients were SARS-CoV-2 seropositive at baseline. In the small 56-69-year group, the increase in depth fell short of significance, most likely because of low power. Participants were mostly white British and included more females than males, and it was suggested by the authors that clonal diversity may have been underestimated. The vaccine-associated CD4 TCRs covered the entire spike protein, and the dominant responses fell in regions 160-218 and 743-854. Reportedly, close to half of the unique spike-specific TCRs recognized epitopes lying outside the regions that are mutated in the B.1.351 and B.1.1.7 variants. Because no day 14 peak-response samples were available, the repertoires could be characterized only after the peak T cell response.

The clonotype was recovered from an adult in good health. This chain joins TRBV10-1 to TRBJ2-5, and TRBD2 aligns with 14 junction nucleotides. Material: peripheral blood, obtained on day 0 of AZD1222 vaccination. The CDR3 protein: CASSPGTSGGGETQYF. The sequence in DNA is TGCGCCAGCAGTCCCGGGACTAGCGGGGGAGGGGAGACCCAGTACTTC.